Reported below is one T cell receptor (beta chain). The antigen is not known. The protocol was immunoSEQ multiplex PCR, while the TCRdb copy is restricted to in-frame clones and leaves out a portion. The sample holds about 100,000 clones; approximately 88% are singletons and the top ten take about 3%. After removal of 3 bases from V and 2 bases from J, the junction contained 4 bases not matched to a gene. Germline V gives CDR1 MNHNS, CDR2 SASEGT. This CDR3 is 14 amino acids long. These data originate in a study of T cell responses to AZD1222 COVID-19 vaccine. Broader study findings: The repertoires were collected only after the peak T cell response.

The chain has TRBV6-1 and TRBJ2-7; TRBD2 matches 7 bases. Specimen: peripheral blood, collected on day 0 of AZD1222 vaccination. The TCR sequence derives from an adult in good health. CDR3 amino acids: CASSEREKTYEQYF. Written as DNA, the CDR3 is TGTGCCAGCAGTGAGCGGGAGAAAACCTACGAGCAGTACTTC.